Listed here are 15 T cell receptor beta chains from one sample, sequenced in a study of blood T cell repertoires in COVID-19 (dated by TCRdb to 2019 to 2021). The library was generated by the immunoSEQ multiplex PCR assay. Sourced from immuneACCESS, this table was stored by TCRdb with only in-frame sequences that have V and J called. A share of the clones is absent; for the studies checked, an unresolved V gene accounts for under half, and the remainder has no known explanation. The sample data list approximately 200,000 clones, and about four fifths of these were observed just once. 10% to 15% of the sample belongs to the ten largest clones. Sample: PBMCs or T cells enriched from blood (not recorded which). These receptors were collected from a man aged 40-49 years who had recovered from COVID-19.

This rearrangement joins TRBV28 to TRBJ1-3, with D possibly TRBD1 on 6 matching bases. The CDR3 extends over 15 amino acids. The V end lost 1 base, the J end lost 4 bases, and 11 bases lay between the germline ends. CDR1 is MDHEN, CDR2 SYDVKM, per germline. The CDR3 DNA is TGTGCCAGCAGTTTATCGGGACAATCCGGAAACACCATATATTTT. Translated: CASSLSGQSGNTIYF.

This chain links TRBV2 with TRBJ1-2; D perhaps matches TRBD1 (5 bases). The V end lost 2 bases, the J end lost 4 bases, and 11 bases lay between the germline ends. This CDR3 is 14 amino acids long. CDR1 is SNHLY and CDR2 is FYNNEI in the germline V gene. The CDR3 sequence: CASSEQAGIYGYTF. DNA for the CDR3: TGTGCCAGCAGTGAACAGGCAGGGATCTATGGCTACACCTTC.

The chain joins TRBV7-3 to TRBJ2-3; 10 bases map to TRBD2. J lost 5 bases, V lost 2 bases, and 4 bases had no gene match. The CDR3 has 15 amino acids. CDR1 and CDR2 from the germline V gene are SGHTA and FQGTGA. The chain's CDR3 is CASSLESGRGDTQYF. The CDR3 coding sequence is TGTGCCAGCAGCTTAGAAAGCGGGAGGGGAGATACGCAGTATTTT.

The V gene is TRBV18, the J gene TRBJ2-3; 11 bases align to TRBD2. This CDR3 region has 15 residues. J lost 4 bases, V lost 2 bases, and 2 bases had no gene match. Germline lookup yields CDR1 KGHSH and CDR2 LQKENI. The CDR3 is CASSPVSGRADTQYF. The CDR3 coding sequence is TGTGCCAGCTCACCAGTTAGCGGGAGGGCAGATACGCAGTATTTT. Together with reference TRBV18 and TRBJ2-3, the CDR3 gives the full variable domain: NAGVMQNPRHLVRRRGQEARLRCSPMKGHSHVYWYRQLPEEGLKFMVYLQKENIIDESGMPKERFSAEFPKEGPSILRIQQVVRGDSAAYFCASSPVSGRADTQYFGPGTRLTVL.

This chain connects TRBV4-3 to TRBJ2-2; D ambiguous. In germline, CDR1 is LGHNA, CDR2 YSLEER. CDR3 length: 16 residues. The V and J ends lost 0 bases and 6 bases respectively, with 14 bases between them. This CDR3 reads CASSQESAVDPGELFF. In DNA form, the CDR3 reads TGCGCCAGCAGCCAAGAGTCGGCGGTAGACCCCGGGGAGCTGTTTTTT.

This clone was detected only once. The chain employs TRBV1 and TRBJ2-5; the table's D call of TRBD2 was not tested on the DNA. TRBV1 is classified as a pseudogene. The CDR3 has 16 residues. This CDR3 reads CTSTHPESGNQETQYF. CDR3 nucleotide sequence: TGCACCAGCACACACCCGGAGTCGGGGAACCAAGAGACCCAGTACTTC.

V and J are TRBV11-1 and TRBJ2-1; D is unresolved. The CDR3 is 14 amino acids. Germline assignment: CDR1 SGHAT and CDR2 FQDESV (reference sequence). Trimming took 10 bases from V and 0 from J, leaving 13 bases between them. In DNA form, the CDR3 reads TGTGCCACTTCGCTGAGAACCTCCTACAATGAGCAGTTCTTC. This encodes CATSLRTSYNEQFF.

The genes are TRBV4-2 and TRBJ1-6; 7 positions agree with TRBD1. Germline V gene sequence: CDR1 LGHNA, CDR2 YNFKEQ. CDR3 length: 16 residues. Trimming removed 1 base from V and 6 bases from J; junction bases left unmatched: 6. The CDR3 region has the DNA TGTGCCAGCAGCCAAGGTGAATCAGGGGGTAATTCACCCCTCCACTTT. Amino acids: CASSQGESGGNSPLHF.

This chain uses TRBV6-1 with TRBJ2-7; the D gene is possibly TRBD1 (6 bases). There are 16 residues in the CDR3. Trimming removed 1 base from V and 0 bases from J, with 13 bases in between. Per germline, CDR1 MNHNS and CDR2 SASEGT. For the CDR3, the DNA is TGTGCCAGCAGTGAAGTCGTACAGGGTAGCTCCTACGAGCAGTACTTC. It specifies CASSEVVQGSSYEQYF.

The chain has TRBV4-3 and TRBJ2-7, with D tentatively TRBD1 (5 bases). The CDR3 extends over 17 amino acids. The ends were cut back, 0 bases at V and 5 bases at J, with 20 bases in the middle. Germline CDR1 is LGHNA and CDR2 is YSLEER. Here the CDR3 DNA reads TGCGCCAGCAGCCAAGATCTAGGGTGGGGCTCCTCGAACGAGCAGTACTTC. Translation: CASSQDLGWGSSNEQYF.

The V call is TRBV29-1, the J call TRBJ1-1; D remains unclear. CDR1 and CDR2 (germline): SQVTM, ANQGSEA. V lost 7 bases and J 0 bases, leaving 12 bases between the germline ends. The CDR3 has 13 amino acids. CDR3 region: CSADASVNTEAFF. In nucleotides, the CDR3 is TGCAGCGCGGACGCATCGGTGAACACTGAAGCTTTCTTT.

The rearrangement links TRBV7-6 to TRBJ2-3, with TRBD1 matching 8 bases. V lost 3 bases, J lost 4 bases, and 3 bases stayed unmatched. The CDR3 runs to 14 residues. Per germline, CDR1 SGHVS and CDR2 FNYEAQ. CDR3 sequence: CASSLTGVADTQYF. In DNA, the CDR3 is TGTGCCAGCAGCTTGACAGGGGTCGCAGATACGCAGTATTTT.

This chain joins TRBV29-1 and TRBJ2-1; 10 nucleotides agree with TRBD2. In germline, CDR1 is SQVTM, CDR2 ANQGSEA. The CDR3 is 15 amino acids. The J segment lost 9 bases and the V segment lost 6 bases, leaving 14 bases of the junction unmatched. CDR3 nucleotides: TGCAGCGTCGCGGATAGCGGGAGGTATAGGGGTGAGCAGTTCTTC. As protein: CSVADSGRYRGEQFF.

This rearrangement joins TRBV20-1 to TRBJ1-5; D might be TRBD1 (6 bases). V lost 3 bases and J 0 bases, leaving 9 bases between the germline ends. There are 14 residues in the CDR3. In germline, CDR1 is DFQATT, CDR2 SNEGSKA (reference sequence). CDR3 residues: CSASWDNSNQPQHF. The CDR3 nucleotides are TGCAGTGCTAGTTGGGACAATAGCAATCAGCCCCAGCATTTT.

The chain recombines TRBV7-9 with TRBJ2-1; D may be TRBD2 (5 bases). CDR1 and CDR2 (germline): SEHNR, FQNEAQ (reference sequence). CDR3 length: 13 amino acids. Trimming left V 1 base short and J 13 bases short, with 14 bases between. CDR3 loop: CASSLGGPADQFF. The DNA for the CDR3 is TGTGCCAGCAGCTTAGGAGGGCCAGCCGACCAGTTCTTC.